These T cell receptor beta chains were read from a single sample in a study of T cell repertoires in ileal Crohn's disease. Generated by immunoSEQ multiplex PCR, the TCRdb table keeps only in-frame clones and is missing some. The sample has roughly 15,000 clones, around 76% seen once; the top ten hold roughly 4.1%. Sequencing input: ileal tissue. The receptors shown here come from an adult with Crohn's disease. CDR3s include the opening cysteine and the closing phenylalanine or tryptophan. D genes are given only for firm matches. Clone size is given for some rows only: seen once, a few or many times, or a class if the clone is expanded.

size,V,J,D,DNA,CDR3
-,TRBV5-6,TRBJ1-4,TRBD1,TGTGCCAGCCAGAGACAGGGTTGGGAAAAACTGTTTTTT,CASQRQGWEKLFF
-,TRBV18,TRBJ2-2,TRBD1,TGTGCCAGCTCACTTGACAGGGGAGGATTCACCGGGGAGCTGTTTTTT,CASSLDRGGFTGELFF
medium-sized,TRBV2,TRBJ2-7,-,TGTGCCAGCAGTGAAGGGGTTCAGCAGTACTTC,CASSEGVQQYF
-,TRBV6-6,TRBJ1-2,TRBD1,TGTGCCAGCAGTGGGGGACAGGGAAATAGCTACACCTTC,CASSGGQGNSYTF
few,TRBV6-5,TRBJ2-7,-,TGTGCCAGCTTGAATGGTGGGGGGCTGGAGCAGTACTTC,CASLNGGGLEQYF
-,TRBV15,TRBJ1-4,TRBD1,TGTGCCACCAGGGTCGGCGGAACACAGGGGAAGGGTGAAAAACTGTTTTTT,CATRVGGTQGKGEKLFF
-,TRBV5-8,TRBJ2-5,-,TGTGCCAGCAGCTTAAGCCAGGGAAAAAAAGAGACCCAGTACTTC,CASSLSQGKKETQYF
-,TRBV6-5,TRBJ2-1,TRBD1,TGTGCCAGCAGGTCGACAGGGGACAATGAGCAGTTCTTC,CASRSTGDNEQFF
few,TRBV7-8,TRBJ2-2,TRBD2,TGTGCCAGCAGCTTAGGGTCTAGCGGGATTACCGGGGAGCTGTTTTTT,CASSLGSSGITGELFF
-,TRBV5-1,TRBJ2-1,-,TGCGCCAGCAGCCTAATTGCCCGGCGGGATCGAGCAAATGAGCAGTTCTTC,CASSLIARRDRANEQFF
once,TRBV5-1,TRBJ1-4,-,TGCGCCAGCAGCTGGACAGAAAATGAAAAACTGTTTTTT,CASSWTENEKLFF
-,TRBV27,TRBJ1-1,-,TGTGCCAGCAGTTTAATGGGGGCAGAACCTTGGAACACTGAAGCTTTCTTT,CASSLMGAEPWNTEAFF
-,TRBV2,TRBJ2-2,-,TGTGCCAGCAGTGGCCCTATGGGCGGGGAGCTGTTTTTT,CASSGPMGGELFF
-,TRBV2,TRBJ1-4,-,TGTGCCAGCAGTGGGACTGTCTCCGATAGGCGACTGTTTTTT,CASSGTVSDRRLFF
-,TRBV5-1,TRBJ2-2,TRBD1,TGCGCCAGCAGGCAGGGACAGGGGGACACCGGGGAGCTGTTTTTT,CASRQGQGDTGELFF
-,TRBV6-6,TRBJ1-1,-,TGTGCCAGCAGTTACGGGGGATCGGTCGGCACTGAAGCTTTCTTT,CASSYGGSVGTEAFF
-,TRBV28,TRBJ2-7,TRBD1,TGTGCCAGCAGTTTAGGACAGGGGAGGCCCTACGAGCAGTACTTC,CASSLGQGRPYEQYF
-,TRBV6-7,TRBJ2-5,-,TGTGCCAGCAGTGCTATGACCCAGTACTTC,CASSAMTQYF
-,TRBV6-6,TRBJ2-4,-,TGTGCCAGCAATTCTGAGTTGATGGCCAAAAACATTCAGTACTTC,CASNSELMAKNIQYF
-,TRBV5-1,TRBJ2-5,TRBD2,TGCGCCAGCAGTTTTAGCGGGGGGTTGGAGACCCAGTACTTC,CASSFSGGLETQYF
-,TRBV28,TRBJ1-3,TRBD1,TGTGCCAGCAGTTTTCCCGAGACAGGGGGCTGGCCAAACACCATATATTTT,CASSFPETGGWPNTIYF
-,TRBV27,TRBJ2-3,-,TGTGCCAGCAGCCAGGGTTTAACGGACACAGATACGCAGTATTTT,CASSQGLTDTDTQYF
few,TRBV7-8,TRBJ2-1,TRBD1,TGTGCCAGCAGTTTTCTGGACAGGGTAGGGGATGAGCAGTTCTTC,CASSFLDRVGDEQFF
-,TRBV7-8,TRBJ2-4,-,TGTGCCAGCAGCCCACACATAGAAGCCAAAAACATTCAGTACTTC,CASSPHIEAKNIQYF
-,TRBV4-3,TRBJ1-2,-,TGCGCCAGCAGCCAAGAAAACAGGGCACCTGGCTATGGCTACACCTTC,CASSQENRAPGYGYTF
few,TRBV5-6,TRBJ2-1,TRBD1,TGTGCCAGCAGCTTCGGGACAGGGACTGAGCAGTTCTTC,CASSFGTGTEQFF
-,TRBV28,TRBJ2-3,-,TGTGCCAGCAGTTTAGCGGTCCGGACAGATACGCAGTATTTT,CASSLAVRTDTQYF
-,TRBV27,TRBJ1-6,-,TGTGCCAGCAGTTTGGGGATCCCCTATAATTCACCCCTCCACTTT,CASSLGIPYNSPLHF
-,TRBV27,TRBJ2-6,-,TGTGCCAGCAGTTTAGCGAGCTCTGGGGCCAACGTCCTGACTTTC,CASSLASSGANVLTF
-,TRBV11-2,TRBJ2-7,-,TGTGCCAGCAGCCTTAGGTACGAGCAGTACTTC,CASSLRYEQYF
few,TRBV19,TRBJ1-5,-,TGTGCCAGTAGTATAGGGGGAAAAAGCAATCAGCCCCAGCATTTT,CASSIGGKSNQPQHF
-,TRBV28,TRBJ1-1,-,TGTGCCAGCAGGACACAGGGGAACACTGAAGCTTTCTTT,CASRTQGNTEAFF
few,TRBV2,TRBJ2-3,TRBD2,TGTGCCAGCACAGTTACCCGCGGGAGGTTGGATACGCAGTATTTT,CASTVTRGRLDTQYF
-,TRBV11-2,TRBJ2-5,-,TGTGCCAGCAGTAAGGGCAGTCAAGAGACCCAGTACTTC,CASSKGSQETQYF
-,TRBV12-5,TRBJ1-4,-,TGTGCTAGTGGTTTGACACGAGGGTATGGAGAAAAACTGTTTTTT,CASGLTRGYGEKLFF
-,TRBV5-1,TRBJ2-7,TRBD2,TGCGCCAGCAGCTTGGATTTAGCGGGCGAGCAGTACTTC,CASSLDLAGEQYF
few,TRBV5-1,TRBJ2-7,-,TGCGCCAGCAGCTCGCTACAGGGATCCTACGAGCAGTACTTC,CASSSLQGSYEQYF
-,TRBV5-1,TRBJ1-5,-,TGCGCCAGCAGCTTGGGGGCACTCTCGTATAGCAATCAGCCCCAGCATTTT,CASSLGALSYSNQPQHF
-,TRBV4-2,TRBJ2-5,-,TGTGCCAGCAGCCAAGATCTAGGCAGGGATTGGGAGACCCAGTACTTC,CASSQDLGRDWETQYF
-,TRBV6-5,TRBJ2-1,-,TGTGCCAGCAGTTTAACTACCGGGACATTGAGCAATGAGCAGTTCTTC,CASSLTTGTLSNEQFF
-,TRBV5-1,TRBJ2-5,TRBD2,TGCGCCAGCAGCTCTGGGACTAGCGGGAGTAGGTGGGAGACCCAGTACTTC,CASSSGTSGSRWETQYF
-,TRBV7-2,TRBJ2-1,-,TGTGCCAGCAGCTTAAATTCCCTGGTCCGGGGCCAGACCTACAATGAGCAGTTCTTC,CASSLNSLVRGQTYNEQFF
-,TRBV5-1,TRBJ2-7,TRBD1,TGCGCCAGCACCTCCGGGACAGGTACCTACGAGCAGTACTTC,CASTSGTGTYEQYF
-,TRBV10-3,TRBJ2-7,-,TGTGCCATCAGTGAGTCGGCTTACGAGCAGTACTTC,CAISESAYEQYF
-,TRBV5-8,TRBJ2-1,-,TGTGCCAGCAGCTGGGGGACGGGGAGAGACAATGAGCAGTTCTTC,CASSWGTGRDNEQFF
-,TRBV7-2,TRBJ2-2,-,TGTGCCAGCAGCTTAGAGGCATTGGGGACCGGGGAGCTGTTTTTT,CASSLEALGTGELFF
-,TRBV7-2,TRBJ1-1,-,TGTGCCAGCAGCTTTTCTGGGAACACTGAAGCTTTCTTT,CASSFSGNTEAFF
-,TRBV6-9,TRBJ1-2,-,TGTGCCAGCAGTTCCCACGGGGCTGGCTTCGGCTACACCTTC,CASSSHGAGFGYTF
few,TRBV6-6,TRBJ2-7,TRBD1,TGTGCCGCACAGGGGGGAACCTACGAGCAGTACTTC,CAAQGGTYEQYF
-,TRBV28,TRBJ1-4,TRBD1,TGTGCCAGCAGTTCGACCCGGGACAGGGGTGAAAAACTGTTTTTT,CASSSTRDRGEKLFF
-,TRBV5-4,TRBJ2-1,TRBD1,TGTGCCAGCAGCTTGGACAGGGGGCTCTACAATGAGCAGTTCTTC,CASSLDRGLYNEQFF
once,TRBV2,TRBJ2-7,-,TGTGCCAGCAGTGAATGGGGCGAGCAGTACTTC,CASSEWGEQYF
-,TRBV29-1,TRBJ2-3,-,TGCAGCGTTGAAGACGGGAACACAGATACGCAGTATTTT,CSVEDGNTDTQYF
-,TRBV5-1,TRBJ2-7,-,TGCGCCAGCAGCTTGGCTTTTGGACTATCCTACGAGCAGTACTTC,CASSLAFGLSYEQYF
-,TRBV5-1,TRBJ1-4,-,TGCGCCAGCAGCGATGAGGTTGGCGAAAAACTGTTTTTT,CASSDEVGEKLFF
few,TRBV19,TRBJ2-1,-,TGTGCCAGTAGTCCCCGCTTGGGACGGGCGGGACTCTACAATGAGCAGTTCTTC,CASSPRLGRAGLYNEQFF
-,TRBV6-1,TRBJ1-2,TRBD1,TGTGCCAGCAGTGAATGGCAGGGGGCGGGAGGCTACACCTTC,CASSEWQGAGGYTF
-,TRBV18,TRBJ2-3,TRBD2,TGTGCCAGCTCACCAGTCCCCAGCGGGGGGGGAGATACGCAGTATTTT,CASSPVPSGGGDTQYF
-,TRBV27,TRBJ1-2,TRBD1,TGTGCCAGCAGTCCGGGACAGCTTCACTATGGCTACACCTTC,CASSPGQLHYGYTF
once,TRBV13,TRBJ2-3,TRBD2,TGTGCCAGCAGCTTCGGGGGGAGCACAGATACGCAGTATTTT,CASSFGGSTDTQYF